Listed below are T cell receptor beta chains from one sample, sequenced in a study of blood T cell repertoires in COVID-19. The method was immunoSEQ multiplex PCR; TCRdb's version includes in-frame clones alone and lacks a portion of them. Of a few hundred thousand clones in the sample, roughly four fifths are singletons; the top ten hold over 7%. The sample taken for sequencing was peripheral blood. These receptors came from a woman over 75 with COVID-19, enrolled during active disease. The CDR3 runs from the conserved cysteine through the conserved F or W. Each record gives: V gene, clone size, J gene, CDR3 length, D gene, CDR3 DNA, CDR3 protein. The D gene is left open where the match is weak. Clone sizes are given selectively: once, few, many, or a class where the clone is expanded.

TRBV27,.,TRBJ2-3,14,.,TGTGCCAGCTGTAGCGGTCGTTCTGGGGATACGCAGTATTTT,CASCSGRSGDTQYF
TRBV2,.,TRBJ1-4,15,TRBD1,TGTGCCAGCAGTAAAGGACAGGGGGTAAATGAAAAACTGTTTTTT,CASSKGQGVNEKLFF
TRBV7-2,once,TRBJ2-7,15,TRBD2,TGTGCCAGCAGCATAGACAGCGGGATCTCCTACGAGCAGTACTTC,CASSIDSGISYEQYF
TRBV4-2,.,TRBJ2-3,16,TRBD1,TGTGCCAGCAGCCAAGACGGGACAGGGACGAAGGATACGCAGTATTTT,CASSQDGTGTKDTQYF
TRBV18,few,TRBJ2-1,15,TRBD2,TGTGCCAGCTCGCCGACTAGCGGGAAGCTAGATGAGCAGTTCTTC,CASSPTSGKLDEQFF
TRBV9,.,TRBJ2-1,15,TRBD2,TGTGCCAGCAGCGTTAGCGGGGCCTCCTACAATGAGCAGTTCTTC,CASSVSGASYNEQFF
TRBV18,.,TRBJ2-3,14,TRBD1,TGTGCCAGCTCAACCTCCGGGACAGAAATTACGCAGTATTTT,CASSTSGTEITQYF
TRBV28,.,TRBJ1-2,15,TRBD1,TGTGCCAGCAGTTTACCGGGACAGGGGAGGTATGGCTACACCTTC,CASSLPGQGRYGYTF
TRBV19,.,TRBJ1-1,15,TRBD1,TGTGCCAGTAGCCACCCGGGACAGGGTATCGCTGAAGCTTTCTTT,CASSHPGQGIAEAFF
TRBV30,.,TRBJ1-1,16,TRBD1,TGTGCCTGGAGTAAACGCGGGACAGGGGTAAACACTGAAGCTTTCTTT,CAWSKRGTGVNTEAFF
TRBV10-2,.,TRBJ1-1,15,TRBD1,TGCGCCAGCAGGAGGACAGGCGGGCAAGGAACTGAAGCTTTCTTT,CASRRTGGQGTEAFF
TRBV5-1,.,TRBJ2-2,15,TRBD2,TGCGCCAGCAGCCGGACTAGCTCTTACACCGGGGAGCTGTTTTTT,CASSRTSSYTGELFF
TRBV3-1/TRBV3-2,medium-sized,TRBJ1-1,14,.,TGTGCCAGCAGCCAAGAGTCGGGGGGCACTGAAGCTTTCTTT,CASSQESGGTEAFF
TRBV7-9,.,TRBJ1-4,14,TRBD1,TGTGCCAGCAGTTCTCAGGGGGCGGATGAAAAACTGTTTTTT,CASSSQGADEKLFF
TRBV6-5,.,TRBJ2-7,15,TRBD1,TGTGCCAGCAGTTACTCAGGGGACAGGGACTACGAGCAGTACTTC,CASSYSGDRDYEQYF
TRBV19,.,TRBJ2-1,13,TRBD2,TGTGCCAGTAGTTTAAGGGAGGGCAATGAGCAGTTCTTC,CASSLREGNEQFF
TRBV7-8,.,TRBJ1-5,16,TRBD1,TGTGCCAGCAGCCGAGGACAGGGTGGCCCCAATCAGCCCCAGCATTTT,CASSRGQGGPNQPQHF
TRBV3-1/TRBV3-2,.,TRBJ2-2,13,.,TGTGCCAGCTGCTCCAGGGGCACCGGGGAGCTGTTTTTT,CASCSRGTGELFF
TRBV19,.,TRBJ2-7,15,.,TGTGCCAGTAGTATCGGGCGGGGGCCTGCCTACGAGCAGTACTTC,CASSIGRGPAYEQYF
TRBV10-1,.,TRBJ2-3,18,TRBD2,TGCGCCAGCAGTTTTTTTCCGGGACTAGCGGGATGCACAGATACGCAGTATTTT,CASSFFPGLAGCTDTQYF
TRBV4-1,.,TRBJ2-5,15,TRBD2,TGCGCCAGCAGCCAATTAGCGGGAGGGCAAGAGACCCAGTACTTC,CASSQLAGGQETQYF
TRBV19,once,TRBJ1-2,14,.,TGTGCCAGTAGTATAGCCGGGGATCTCTATGGCTACACCTTC,CASSIAGDLYGYTF
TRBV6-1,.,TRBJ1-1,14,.,TGTGCCAGCAGTGAATATACAGGCAACACTGAAGCTTTCTTT,CASSEYTGNTEAFF
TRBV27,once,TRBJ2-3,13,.,TGTGCCAGCACCCACAGGAAGGGGGATACGCAGTATTTT,CASTHRKGDTQYF
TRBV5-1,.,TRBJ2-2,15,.,TGCGCCAGCAGCCCCGGGACTCATAACACCGGGGAGCTGTTTTTT,CASSPGTHNTGELFF
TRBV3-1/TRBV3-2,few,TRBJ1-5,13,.,TGTGCCAGCAGCCAAGATCTAGGTCAGCCCCAGCATTTT,CASSQDLGQPQHF
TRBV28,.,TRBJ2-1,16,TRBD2,TGTGCCAGCAGTTTATTAATAGCGGGAGAGGGGAATGAGCAGTTCTTC,CASSLLIAGEGNEQFF
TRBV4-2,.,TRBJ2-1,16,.,TGTGCCAGCAGCCAAGATCTCAGTCGTAGCAATAATGAGCAGTTCTTC,CASSQDLSRSNNEQFF
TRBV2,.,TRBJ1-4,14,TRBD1,TGTGCCAGCATCTCCGGGACAGGGGAGGAAAAACTGTTTTTT,CASISGTGEEKLFF
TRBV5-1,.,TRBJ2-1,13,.,TGCGCCAGCAGCTACACAGTAAACAATGAGCAGTTCTTC,CASSYTVNNEQFF
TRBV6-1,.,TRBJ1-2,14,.,TGTGCCAGCAGTGAAGCCAGGGCTCCCCGGGGCTACACCTTC,CASSEARAPRGYTF
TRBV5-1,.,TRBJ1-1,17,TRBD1,TGCGCCAGCAGCTTGTTTGGACAGGGAGCGACGGACACTGAAGCTTTCTTT,CASSLFGQGATDTEAFF
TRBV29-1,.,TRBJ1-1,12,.,TGCAGCGTTGAAGGAGAACAGAATGAAGCTTTCTTT,CSVEGEQNEAFF
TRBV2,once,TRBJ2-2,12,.,TGTGCCAGCAGGACTGACACCGGGGAGCTGTTTTTT,CASRTDTGELFF
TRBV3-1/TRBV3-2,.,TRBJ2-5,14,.,TGTGCCAGCAGCCAAGAAGCAGGCCTAGAGACCCAGTACTTC,CASSQEAGLETQYF
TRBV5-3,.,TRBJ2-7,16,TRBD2,TGTGCCAGAAGCTTGGGGACTAGCGGGCTGGTTTACGAGCAGTACTTC,CARSLGTSGLVYEQYF
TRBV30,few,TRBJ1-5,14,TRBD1,TGTGCCTGGAGCCAGGGGGCGTCCAATCAGCCCCAGCATTTT,CAWSQGASNQPQHF
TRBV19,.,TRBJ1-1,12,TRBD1,TGTGCCAGTAGTCGCCGGGACAGGGCCCTTTTCTTT,CASSRRDRALFF
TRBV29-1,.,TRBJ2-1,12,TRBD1,TGCAGCGGGACAGGCGTCTACAATGAGCAGTTCTTC,CSGTGVYNEQFF
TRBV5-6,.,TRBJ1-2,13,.,TGTGCCAGCAGCCGCCAAAGAGGCTATGGCTACACCTTC,CASSRQRGYGYTF
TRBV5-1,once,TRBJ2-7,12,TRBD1,TGCGCCAGCAGGACAGGGGGCGGAGAGCAGTACTTC,CASRTGGGEQYF
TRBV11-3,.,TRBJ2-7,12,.,TGTGCCAGCAGCCCGGGGGGCAACGAGCAGTACTTC,CASSPGGNEQYF
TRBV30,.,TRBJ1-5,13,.,TGTGCCTGGACCTCGGGGTTCAATCAGCCCCAGCATTTT,CAWTSGFNQPQHF
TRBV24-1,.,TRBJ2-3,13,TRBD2,TGTGCGACCCAGCGGGGCAGCACAGATACGCAGTATTTT,CATQRGSTDTQYF
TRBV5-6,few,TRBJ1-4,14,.,TGTGCCAGCAGTCTGTTAGCAACTAATGAAAAACTGTTTTTT,CASSLLATNEKLFF
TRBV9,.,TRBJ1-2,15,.,TGTGCCAGCAGCGCCGATCCCAATACAGGGTATGGCTACACCTTC,CASSADPNTGYGYTF
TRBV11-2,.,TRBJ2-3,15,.,TGTGCCAGCAGCTTAGTTGCCGGGAGCACAGATACGCAGTATTTT,CASSLVAGSTDTQYF
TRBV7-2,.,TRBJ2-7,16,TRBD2,TGTGCCAGCAGTTTCGCCATAGCGGGGCGCTCCTACGAGCAGTACTTC,CASSFAIAGRSYEQYF
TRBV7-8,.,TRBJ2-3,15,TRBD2,TGTGCCAGCAGCAAACTAGCGGGGGCGAGAGATACGCAGTATTTT,CASSKLAGARDTQYF
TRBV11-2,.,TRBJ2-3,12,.,TGTGCCAGCAGCTTAGGTACTATGGTTCGGTATTTT,CASSLGTMVRYF
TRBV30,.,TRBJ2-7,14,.,TGTGCCTGGAGTGTAACAGGGAATCCCTACGAGCAGTACTTC,CAWSVTGNPYEQYF
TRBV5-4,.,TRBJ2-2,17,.,TGTGCCAGCAGCTTGGGTTTTGGGCAGGGGGGAACCGGGGAGCTGTTTTTT,CASSLGFGQGGTGELFF
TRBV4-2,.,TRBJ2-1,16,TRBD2,TGTGCCAGCAGCCAAGAGGTAGCGGGAGTTTTTGGTGAGCAGTTCTTC,CASSQEVAGVFGEQFF
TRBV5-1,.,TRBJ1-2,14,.,TGCGCCAGCAGCTTGGCGCCAGGGTCCTATGGCTACACCTTC,CASSLAPGSYGYTF
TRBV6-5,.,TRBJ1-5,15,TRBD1,TGTGCCAGCAGTCGCCAGGGACAGGGAAATCAGCCCCAGCATTTT,CASSRQGQGNQPQHF
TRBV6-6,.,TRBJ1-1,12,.,TGTGCCAGCACGGCTGGAGGGACTGAAGCTTTCTTT,CASTAGGTEAFF
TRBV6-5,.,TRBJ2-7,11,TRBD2,TGTGCCAGCCGCGGGGGTTACGAGCAGTACTTC,CASRGGYEQYF
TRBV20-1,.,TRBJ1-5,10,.,TGCAGTGCCTCCAATCAGCCCCAGCATTTT,CSASNQPQHF
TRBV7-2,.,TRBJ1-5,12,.,TGTGCCAGCAGCCCCGGTGTTGGTGTCCGGCATTTT,CASSPGVGVRHF
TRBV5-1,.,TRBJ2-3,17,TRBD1,TGCGCCAGCAGCTTGCACCCGGGACAGGGTGGATCAGATACGCAGTATTTT,CASSLHPGQGGSDTQYF